This paragraph reports one T cell receptor beta chain. This sample was taken from a study of T cell responses to AZD1222 COVID-19 vaccine. The CDR3 spans 15 residues. Per the germline V gene, CDR1 is SGHTA and CDR2 is FQGNSA. The V and J ends lost 6 bases and 5 bases, in that order; junction bases with no gene match: 6. Here immunoSEQ multiplex PCR was the method, and the copy in TCRdb shows in-frame clones only, minus some. This table holds more than 150,000 clones, around 94% found once. The sequence derives from an adult in good health. The chain uses TRBV7-2 and TRBJ2-1; 11 bases map to TRBD2. Specimen: peripheral blood, collected on day 0 of AZD1222 vaccination. CDR3: CASRRTSGGDNEQFF. For the CDR3, the DNA is TGTGCCAGCAGAAGAACTAGCGGGGGAGACAATGAGCAGTTCTTC.